The 23 T cell receptor beta chains presented below share a single source sample, sequenced in a study of blood T cell repertoires in COVID-19. Only in-frame clones appear in the TCRdb table, and some are missing; sequencing was by immunoSEQ multiplex PCR. The data show fewer than 150,000 clones, around 87% seen once. Sequenced material: peripheral blood. The source is a woman aged 55-70 years with acute or convalescent COVID-19.

V usage is TRBV6-5 and J usage is TRBJ2-7; 10 nucleotides agree with TRBD2. V lost 6 bases and J lost 4; bases outside the gene matches: 3. Germline lookup yields CDR1 MNHEY and CDR2 SVGAGI. This CDR3 is built from 13 residues. The CDR3 region is CASSLAGVYEQYV. Written as DNA, the CDR3 is TGTGCCAGCAGCCTAGCGGGGGTATACGAGCAGTACGTC.

The J gene is TRBJ2-6, the V gene TRBV7-3; D may be TRBD1 (5 bases). This CDR3 is 17 amino acids long. CDR1 is SGHTA, CDR2 FQGTGA, per germline. The V end was cut by 1 base, the J end by 3 bases, with 13 bases between. Here the CDR3 reads CASSLIGVGNGANVLTF. The CDR3 DNA is TGTGCCAGCAGCTTAATAGGGGTTGGGAATGGGGCCAACGTCCTGACTTTC.

V gene TRBV5-1 combines with J gene TRBJ2-1, with no clear D. This CDR3 has 12 amino acids. Trimming took off 2 bases at V and 10 bases at J, with 10 bases between the two ends. From germline, CDR1 is SGHRS and CDR2 YFSETQ. CDR3 coding DNA: TGCGCCAGCAGCTTCGGTAGCTCCGAGCAGTTCTTC. It specifies CASSFGSSEQFF. The full variable domain, its missing parts supplied by reference TRBV5-1 and TRBJ2-1, is KAGVTQTPRYLIKTRGQQVTLSCSPISGHRSVSWYQQTPGQGLQFLFEYFSETQRNKGNFPGRFSGRQFSNSRSEMNVSTLELGDSALYLCASSFGSSEQFFGPGTRLTVL.

The chain recombines TRBV27 with TRBJ1-1, with 7 bases aligning to TRBD1. V was pared by 5 bases and J by 3 bases, with 9 bases of the junction left unmatched. Looked up from germline, CDR1 is MNHEY and CDR2 is SMNVEV (reference sequence). CDR3 length: 15 amino acids. This CDR3 reads CASSLRRGTDTEAFF. In DNA form, the CDR3 reads TGTGCCAGCAGTCTGCGACGCGGGACAGACACTGAAGCTTTCTTT.

The gene calls are TRBV6-1 and TRBJ2-5, with 8 bases lining up with TRBD1. Germline CDR1 is MNHNS and CDR2 is SASEGT. Unmatched junction bases numbered 9, after V lost 2 bases and J lost 7 bases. There are 15 residues in the CDR3. CDR3 sequence reads: CASSESPGGYLTQYF. CDR3 DNA sequence: TGTGCCAGCAGTGAATCCCCAGGGGGCTACTTGACCCAGTACTTC.

This clone was detected a few times. The genes are TRBV12-3 or TRBV12-4 and TRBJ1-1, with unresolved D. The CDR3 covers 13 residues. The V gene lost 3 bases and the J gene lost 6 bases, with 11 bases spanning the gap. The CDR3 region has the DNA TGTGCCAGCAGTTTTAGCCCCCTGGCTGAAGCTTTCTTT. It is translated as CASSFSPLAEAFF.

This chain uses TRBV6-5 with TRBJ2-7, with 12 bases that match TRBD2. The J segment lost 4 bases and the V segment lost 7 bases, leaving 5 bases of the junction unmatched. The CDR3 length is 14 residues. Germline CDR1 is MNHEY and CDR2 is SVGAGI. The CDR3, as DNA: TGTGCCAGCATTCGGACTAGCGGGACTTACGAGCAGTACTTC. Protein: CASIRTSGTYEQYF.

Only one count was recorded for this clone. J is TRBJ1-2 and V is TRBV4-1, with no clear D. Germline assignment: CDR1 MGHRA and CDR2 YSYEKL. V was trimmed by 1 base and J by 4 bases, leaving 13 bases between them. CDR3 size: 15 residues. CDR3 bases: TGCGCCAGCAGCCAAGGTCGGGAAAACATCTATGGCTACACCTTC. It specifies CASSQGRENIYGYTF.

This clone was counted between two and nine times. The gene calls are TRBV10-3 and TRBJ1-1; D is unclear. This CDR3 region has 13 residues. The ends were cut back, 10 bases at V and 3 bases at J, with 15 bases in the middle. Per germline, CDR1 ENHRY and CDR2 SYGVKD. The CDR3 reads CATSYDADTEAFF. The DNA of the CDR3 is TGTGCCACCTCATACGACGCGGACACTGAAGCTTTCTTT.

In DNA form, the CDR3 reads TGTGCCAGCAGTTCTATATGGGGGGGGCAGAACAACATTTTCTCTGGAAACACCATATATTTT. Its protein product is CASSSIWGGQNNIFSGNTIYF. The J gene is TRBJ1-3, the V gene TRBV28; D might be TRBD1 (6 bases). This CDR3 comprises 21 residues. The V end lost 4 bases, the J end lost 0 bases, and 28 bases lay between the germline ends. CDR1 MDHEN and CDR2 SYDVKM come from the germline V gene.

The V gene is TRBV11-2, the J gene TRBJ1-2; 8 bases fit TRBD1. The CDR3 is made up of 13 amino acids. Germline loops: CDR1 SGHAT, CDR2 FQNNGV. After removal of 2 bases from V and 7 bases from J, the junction contained 3 bases not matched to a gene. This chain's CDR3 is CASSLTGGGGYTF. CDR3 in DNA: TGTGCCAGCAGCTTAACAGGGGGGGGTGGCTACACCTTC.

The chain uses TRBV6-1 and TRBJ1-1; TRBD1 matches 7 bases. Germline V gene lookup returns CDR1 MNHNS and CDR2 SASEGT. The CDR3 has 14 residues. With V trimmed by 1 base and J by 3 bases, 2 bases remained unmatched. Here the CDR3 DNA reads TGTGCCAGCAGTGAAGGCGACAGGGACACTGAAGCTTTCTTT. Amino acid sequence: CASSEGDRDTEAFF.

The chain recombines TRBV7-2 with TRBJ1-2, with D perhaps matching TRBD1 (6 bases). The CDR3 spans 14 residues. The V gene lost 7 bases and the J gene lost 3 bases, with 15 bases spanning the gap. Germline CDR1 and CDR2: SGHTA and FQGNSA. The CDR3 is CASMWGQGYYGYTF. The CDR3 region has the DNA TGTGCCAGCATGTGGGGGCAGGGGTACTATGGCTACACCTTC.

The CDR3, as DNA: TGTGCCAGCAGTCCGACCCCGACAGGGAGATACAATGAGCAGTTCTTC. This codes for CASSPTPTGRYNEQFF. This chain links TRBV27 with TRBJ2-1; 7 bases fit TRBD1. This CDR3 region has 16 residues. CDR1 is MNHEY and CDR2 is SMNVEV in the germline V gene (reference sequence). The trim removed 5 bases at V and 4 bases at J, leaving 11 bases unmatched.

The chain joins TRBV3-1 (or the pseudogene TRBV3-2) to TRBJ1-2, with TRBD1 matching over 7 bases. Germline V CDR1 and CDR2: LGHDT, YNNKEL (reference sequence). J was trimmed by 8 bases and V by 4 bases; bases with no gene match: 13. This CDR3 comprises 15 residues. In nucleotides, the CDR3 is TGTGCCAGCAGCCCCTTGATGTGGAGAGGGGGCGGCTACACCTTC. This sequence encodes CASSPLMWRGGGYTF.

V is TRBV2 and J is TRBJ1-4; D unresolved. The CDR3 totals 13 residues. The germline V and J ends were trimmed by 9 bases and 8 bases, with 16 bases remaining between them. In germline, CDR1 is SNHLY, CDR2 FYNNEI. CDR3 coding DNA: TGTGCCAGTCTCCGGGAGATTGGGGAAAAACTGTTTTTT. Protein product: CASLREIGEKLFF.

This chain links TRBV12-5 with TRBJ1-3; 9 bases are shared with TRBD1. This CDR3 comprises 15 residues. Germline loops: CDR1 LGHNT, CDR2 FRNRAP. The V gene end was trimmed by 5 bases and the J gene end by 2 bases; junction bases not matched to a gene: 4. CDR3 amino acids: CASGPDRGAGNTIYF. For the CDR3, the DNA is TGTGCTAGTGGTCCGGACAGGGGTGCTGGAAACACCATATATTTT.

A single count supports this clone. This sequence joins TRBV7-6 and TRBJ1-2; TRBD1 agrees at 7 bases. The CDR3 spans 15 residues. V was clipped by 5 bases and J by 1 base; unmatched bases: 7. Germline V gene lookup returns CDR1 SGHVS and CDR2 FNYEAQ. CDR3 sequence: CASSPGDSLNYGYTF. The CDR3 nucleotides are TGTGCCAGCAGCCCTGGGGACAGTCTTAACTATGGCTACACCTTC.

The J gene is TRBJ1-1, the V gene TRBV6-1; 8 nucleotides match TRBD1. V trimming: 1 base; J trimming: 0 bases; junction bases outside the gene matches: 7. CDR1 is MNHNS and CDR2 is SASEGT in the germline V gene. This CDR3 spans 17 amino acids. The CDR3 DNA follows: TGTGCCAGCAGTGAAGGGGCAGGGGGCCTTTTGAACACTGAAGCTTTCTTT. Translation gives CASSEGAGGLLNTEAFF.

The chain recombines TRBV12-3 or TRBV12-4 with TRBJ1-2; no clear D. This CDR3 is 12 amino acids long. The ends were cut back, 1 base at V and 9 bases at J, with 9 bases in the middle. The CDR3 DNA follows: TGTGCCAGCAGTTTAGGATTCAGGAGCTACACCTTC. It codes for CASSLGFRSYTF.

The chain has TRBV5-6 and TRBJ1-2; 8 nucleotides agree with TRBD1. The length of the CDR3 is 16 residues. The germline V gene encodes CDR1 SGHDT and CDR2 YYEEEE. The ends lost 1 base at V and 2 bases at J; junction bases unmatched: 7. The CDR3 sequence: CASSLPGQGVNYGYTF. CDR3 coding DNA: TGTGCCAGCAGCTTGCCTGGACAGGGCGTCAACTATGGCTACACCTTC.

In its sample, this clone was seen once. Other DNA sequences in this specimen translate into the identical CDR3. The chain combines TRBV19 with TRBJ1-2; no clear D. Trimming cost V 2 bases and J 5 bases, with 6 bases left between them. The CDR3 is 12 amino acids. The germline V gene has CDR1 LNHDA and CDR2 SQIVND (reference sequence). The CDR3 is CASSIPGYGYTF. As DNA, the CDR3 is TGTGCCAGTAGTATACCCGGGTATGGCTACACCTTC.

The gene calls are TRBV10-2 and TRBJ2-1; TRBD2 agrees at 14 bases. Trimming removed 5 bases from V and 7 bases from J; junction bases left unmatched: 7. Germline CDR1 is WSHSY and CDR2 is SAAADI. This CDR3 has 16 amino acids. The CDR3 nucleotides read TGCGCCAGCAGTAACTCCGGGACTAGCGGGAGAAATGAGCAGTTCTTC. It encodes CASSNSGTSGRNEQFF.